Below, 15 T cell receptor beta chains from the same sample are listed, as sequenced in a study of cytomegalovirus exposure and HLA in healthy donors. Use of 60 Vbeta and 13 Jbeta primers characterized the PCR. This table comes from immunoSEQ multiplex PCR, and its TCRdb copy is limited to in-frame clones, with some not included. The sample has 150,000 to 200,000 clones, more than 60% seen once. The sample comprised PBMCs. Receptors were obtained from a woman aged 25-40 years in good health and CMV-seropositive.

CDR3 loop: CSVGSEQFF. The DNA of the CDR3 is TGCAGCGTTGGTAGTGAGCAGTTCTTC. The rearrangement links TRBV29-1 to TRBJ2-1; unclear D gene. The germline V gene has CDR1 SQVTM and CDR2 ANQGSEA. The CDR3 sequence is 9 residues long. V lost 4 bases, J lost 9 bases, and 4 bases lay in between.

The gene calls are TRBV2 and TRBJ2-2; the D is unclear. The CDR3 has 12 amino acids. CDR1 is SNHLY, CDR2 FYNNEI, per germline. The ends were cut back, 6 bases at V and 1 base at J, with 3 bases in the middle. The chain's CDR3 is CASRRNTGELFF. CDR3 nucleotides: TGTGCCAGCAGGAGGAACACCGGGGAGCTGTTTTTT.

The chain combines TRBV5-6 with TRBJ2-7, with 11 positions matching TRBD1. The V gene's germline CDR1 is SGHDT and CDR2 YYEEEE. V trimming: 3 bases; J trimming: 3 bases; junction bases outside the gene matches: 5. This CDR3 spans 15 amino acids. The CDR3 region has the DNA TGTGCCAGCAGCTCGGACAGGGGGCCTTTCTACGAGCAGTACTTC. It translates to CASSSDRGPFYEQYF.

This clone was picked up a small number of times. Other DNA sequences from this sample encode an identical CDR3 as well. This rearrangement joins TRBV2 to TRBJ2-1; possible D gene TRBD2, 5 bases. The CDR3 loop spans 14 amino acids. V was pared by 8 bases and J by 0 bases, with 11 bases between. Germline V CDR1 and CDR2: SNHLY, FYNNEI. The CDR3 loop is CASSSRGSYNEQFF. The CDR3 region has the DNA TGTGCCAGCTCTAGCCGTGGCTCCTACAATGAGCAGTTCTTC.

There are a few counts of this clone. The CDR3 nucleotides are TGTGCCAGCAATCCGCCGGCAGGGGCCCCCCAGCATTTT. As protein: CASNPPAGAPQHF. The V and J genes are TRBV2 and TRBJ1-5, with D possibly being TRBD1 (6 bases). The V end was cut by 7 bases, the J end by 10 bases, with 17 bases between. Germline V gene lookup returns CDR1 SNHLY and CDR2 FYNNEI. The CDR3 extends over 13 amino acids.

A word on this clone: At one end, the junction sequence differs from germline, possibly due to a read error. The rearrangement uses TRBV11-1 and TRBJ2-5; TRBD2 matches 8 bases. The CDR3 is made up of 15 amino acids. Germline CDR1 is SGHAT and CDR2 is FQDESV (reference sequence). CDR3 in amino acids: CASSLGPRGLEPQYF. CDR3 DNA: TGTGCCAGCAGCTTAGGGCCCCGGGGACTAGAGCCCCAGTACTTC.

This chain uses TRBV30 with TRBJ1-1; D uncertain. The germline gives CDR1 GTSNPN, CDR2 SVGIG (reference sequence). The CDR3 is 13 residues long. V was trimmed by 0 bases and J by 2 bases, leaving 7 bases between them. The CDR3 loop is CAWSVFLNTEAFF. In DNA form, the CDR3 reads TGTGCCTGGAGTGTATTCCTAAACACTGAAGCTTTCTTT.

The chain links TRBV28 to TRBJ1-3; D is perhaps TRBD1 (5 bases). This CDR3 is 15 amino acids long. CDR1 MDHEN and CDR2 SYDVKM come from the germline V gene. Trimming took off 4 bases at V and 1 base at J, with 11 bases between the two ends. The CDR3 sequence: CASSSTGLSGNTIYF. The CDR3 nucleotides are TGTGCCAGCAGTTCAACAGGCTTATCTGGAAACACCATATATTTT. Full variable domain (outside the CDR3, taken from reference TRBV28 and TRBJ1-3): DVKVTQSSRYLVKRTGEKVFLECVQDMDHENMFWYRQDPGLGLRLIYFSYDVKMKEKGDIPEGYSVSREKKERFSLILESASTNQTSMYLCASSSTGLSGNTIYFGEGSWLTVV.

The CDR3 here is CASSIRDNQETQYF. The CDR3 nucleotides read TGTGCCAGTAGTATTCGCGACAACCAAGAGACCCAGTACTTC. The chain employs TRBV19 and TRBJ2-5; D is unresolved. Trimming removed 3 bases from V and 0 bases from J, with 8 bases in between. Germline V gives CDR1 LNHDA, CDR2 SQIVND (reference sequence). The CDR3 extends over 14 amino acids.

The rearrangement uses TRBV7-8 and TRBJ2-3; 13 bases fit TRBD2. Germline V gene lookup returns CDR1 SGHVS and CDR2 FQNEAQ. With 5 bases clipped from V and 5 bases from J, the junction kept 7 bases outside the gene matches. The CDR3 length is 16 residues. In DNA, the CDR3 is TGTGCCAGCAGCCCCCGGACTAGCGGGAGTGGAGATACGCAGTATTTT. Protein product: CASSPRTSGSGDTQYF.

This clone occurred once. This sequence joins TRBV5-1 and TRBJ2-7, with D possibly being TRBD1 (5 bases). The germline V and J ends were trimmed by 2 bases and 2 bases, with 11 bases remaining between them. CDR3 length: 14 amino acids. CDR1 SGHRS and CDR2 YFSETQ come from the germline V gene. The CDR3, as DNA: TGCGCCAGCAGCTTTACAGGTGTTCCCTACGAGCAGTACTTC. Encoded protein: CASSFTGVPYEQYF.

The rearrangement links TRBV27 to TRBJ2-1, with 9 bases that match TRBD1. J was trimmed by 9 bases and V by 5 bases; bases with no gene match: 5. In germline, CDR1 is MNHEY, CDR2 SMNVEV (reference sequence). This CDR3 is built from 13 residues. The CDR3 protein is CASSGNRGREQFF. CDR3 sequence (DNA): TGTGCCAGCAGTGGGAACAGGGGGCGTGAGCAGTTCTTC.

This chain connects TRBV7-9 to TRBJ1-1; D is perhaps TRBD1 (5 bases). The germline gives CDR1 SEHNR, CDR2 FQNEAQ (reference sequence). Trimming stripped 1 base from V and 1 base from J, with 10 bases between. The CDR3 extends over 15 amino acids. This CDR3 is CASSLGRGGNTEAFF. The CDR3 nucleotides are TGTGCCAGCAGCTTAGGCCGGGGGGGGAACACTGAAGCTTTCTTT.

The chain has TRBV7-2 and TRBJ1-1, with a tentative D call TRBD1 (5 bases). Trimming pared 1 base from V and 4 bases from J, leaving 13 bases between. Germline loops: CDR1 SGHTA, CDR2 FQGNSA. This CDR3 spans 15 amino acids. DNA for the CDR3: TGTGCCAGCAGCTTAGTCGGTCGGGGGGGCACTGAAGCTTTCTTT. As protein: CASSLVGRGGTEAFF.

This clone has a handful of counts. V is TRBV30 and J is TRBJ2-2; 7 nucleotides agree with TRBD2. The CDR3 is 12 amino acids. Germline V gene data show CDR1 as GTSNPN and CDR2 as SVGIG (reference sequence). Trimming at V came to 5 bases and at J to 7 bases, leaving 4 bases not matched to a gene. The CDR3 loop is CAWGRVFGELFF. Here the CDR3 DNA reads TGTGCCTGGGGGAGGGTTTTCGGGGAGCTGTTTTTT.